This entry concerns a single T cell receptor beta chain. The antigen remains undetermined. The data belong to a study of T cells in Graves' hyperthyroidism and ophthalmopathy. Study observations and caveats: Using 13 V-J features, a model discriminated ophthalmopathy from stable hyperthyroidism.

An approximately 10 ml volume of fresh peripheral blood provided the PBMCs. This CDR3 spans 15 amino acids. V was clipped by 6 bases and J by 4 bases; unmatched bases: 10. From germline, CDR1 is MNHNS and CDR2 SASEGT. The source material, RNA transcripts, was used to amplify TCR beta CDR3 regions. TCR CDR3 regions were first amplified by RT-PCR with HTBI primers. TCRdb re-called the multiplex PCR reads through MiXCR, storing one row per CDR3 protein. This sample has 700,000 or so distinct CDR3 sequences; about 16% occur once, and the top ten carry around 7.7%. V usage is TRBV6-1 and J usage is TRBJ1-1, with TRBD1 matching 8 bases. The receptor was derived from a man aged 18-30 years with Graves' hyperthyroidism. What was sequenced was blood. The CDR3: CASRTKQGVGTEAFF. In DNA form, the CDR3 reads TGTGCCAGCAGGACGAAACAGGGGGTGGGCACTGAAGCTTTCTTT.